The sequence of this T cell receptor (beta chain) was determined in a study of cytomegalovirus exposure and HLA in healthy donors. Study as a whole: In terms of ancestry, the Caucasian-associated cluster contained 75% to 90% of the roughly 400 genotyped donors.

CDR1 is LNHNV, CDR2 YYDKDF, per germline (reference sequence). There are 14 residues in the CDR3. The V gene end was trimmed by 2 bases and the J gene end by 6 bases; junction bases not matched to a gene: 3. In the PCR, 60 Vbeta and 13 Jbeta primers were used. Only in-frame clones appear in the TCRdb table, and some are missing; sequencing was by immunoSEQ multiplex PCR. The sample holds about 77,000 clones. Study results and limitations: TCR association rates varied by HLA locus in a later analysis, with DRB1 highest and HLA-C lowest.

Concerning this clone: The antigen is undetermined.

This clonotype was obtained from a man aged 50 to 60 in good health and CMV-seropositive. The material sequenced was PBMCs. V is TRBV15 and J is TRBJ2-2; 7 nucleotides match TRBD1. The CDR3, as DNA: TGTGCCACCAGCAGAACGACAGGGTCCGGGGAGCTGTTTTTT. Its protein is CATSRTTGSGELFF.